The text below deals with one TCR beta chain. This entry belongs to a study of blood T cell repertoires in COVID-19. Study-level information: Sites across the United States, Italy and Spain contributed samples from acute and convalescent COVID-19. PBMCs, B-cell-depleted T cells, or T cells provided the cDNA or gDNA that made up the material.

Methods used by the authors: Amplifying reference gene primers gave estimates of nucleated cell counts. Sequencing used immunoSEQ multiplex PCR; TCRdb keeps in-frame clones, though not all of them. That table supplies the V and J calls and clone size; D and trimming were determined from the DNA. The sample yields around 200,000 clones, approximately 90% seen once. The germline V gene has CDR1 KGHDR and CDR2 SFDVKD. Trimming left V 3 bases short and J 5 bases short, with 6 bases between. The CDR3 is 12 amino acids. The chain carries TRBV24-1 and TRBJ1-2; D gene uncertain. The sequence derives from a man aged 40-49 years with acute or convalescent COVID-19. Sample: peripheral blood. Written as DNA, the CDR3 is TGTGCCACCAGTGATCCCTCGTATGGCTACACCTTC. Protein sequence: CATSDPSYGYTF.